This TCR beta chain is drawn from a study of shared clonotypes between healthy human individuals. The study, taken as a whole, reports: Clonotype sharing among donors, it was expected, would be affected by sequencing depth.

The length of the CDR3 is 13 residues. The germline CDR1 and CDR2 sequences are LNHDA and SQIVND (reference sequence). Trimming left V 3 bases short and J 4 bases short, with 7 bases between. Repertoires were generated with immunoSEQ multiplex PCR, while TCRdb's copy carries only in-frame clones and drops some. The sample records roughly 2.4 million clones, about 94% being singletons. In regard to this clone: The target antigen is unknown. Within the sample, other DNA sequences also encode this same CDR3.

V gene TRBV19 combines with J gene TRBJ1-5; tentatively, D is TRBD1 (5 bases). Sample: naive CD4+ T cells sorted from blood. The subset was: CD45RA+ positively selected. The clonotype comes from a young man in good health. The CDR3 DNA reads TGTGCCAGTAGTATGGGGGGGAATCAGCCCCAGCATTTT. Residues: CASSMGGNQPQHF.